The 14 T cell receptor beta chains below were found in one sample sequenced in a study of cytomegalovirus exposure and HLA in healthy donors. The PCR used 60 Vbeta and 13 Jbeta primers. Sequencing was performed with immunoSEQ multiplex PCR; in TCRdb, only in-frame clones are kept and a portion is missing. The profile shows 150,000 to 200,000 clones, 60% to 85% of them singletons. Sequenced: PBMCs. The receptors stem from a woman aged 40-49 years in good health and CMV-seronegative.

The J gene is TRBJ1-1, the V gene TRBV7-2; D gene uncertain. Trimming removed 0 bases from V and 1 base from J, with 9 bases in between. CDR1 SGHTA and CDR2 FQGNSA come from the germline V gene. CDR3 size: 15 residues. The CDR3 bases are TGTGCCAGCAGCTTAGCCCCCGTTCCGAACACTGAAGCTTTCTTT. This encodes CASSLAPVPNTEAFF.

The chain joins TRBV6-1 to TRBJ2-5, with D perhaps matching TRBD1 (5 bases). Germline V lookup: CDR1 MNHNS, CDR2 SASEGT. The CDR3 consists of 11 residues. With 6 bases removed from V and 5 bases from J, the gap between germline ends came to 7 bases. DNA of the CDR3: TGTGCCAGCAGGGGGCAGGAGACCCAGTACTTC. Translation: CASRGQETQYF.

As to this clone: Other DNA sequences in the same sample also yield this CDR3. CDR3 region: CASSPPSGRETQYF. CDR3 bases: TGTGCCAGCTCACCACCTAGCGGACGGGAGACCCAGTACTTC. The chain employs TRBV18 and TRBJ2-5, with D possibly being TRBD2 (6 bases). Trimming removed 0 bases from V and 5 bases from J, with 10 bases in between. CDR1 is KGHSH and CDR2 is LQKENI in the germline V gene. CDR3 length equals 14 residues. Full variable domain (outside the CDR3, taken from reference TRBV18 and TRBJ2-5): NAGVMQNPRHLVRRRGQEARLRCSPMKGHSHVYWYRQLPEEGLKFMVYLQKENIIDESGMPKERFSAEFPKEGPSILRIQQVVRGDSAAYFCASSPPSGRETQYFGPGTRLLVL.

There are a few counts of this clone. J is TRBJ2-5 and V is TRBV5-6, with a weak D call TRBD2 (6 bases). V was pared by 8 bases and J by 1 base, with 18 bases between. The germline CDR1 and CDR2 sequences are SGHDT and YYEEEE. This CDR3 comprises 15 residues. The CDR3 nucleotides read TGTGCCAGTCATCGAGGGCAGGGACTCCAAGAGACCCAGTACTTC. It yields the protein CASHRGQGLQETQYF.

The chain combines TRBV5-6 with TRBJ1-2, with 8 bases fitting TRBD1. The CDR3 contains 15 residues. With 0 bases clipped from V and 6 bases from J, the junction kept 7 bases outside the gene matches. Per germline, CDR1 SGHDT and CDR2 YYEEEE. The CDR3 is CASSLDPRDRNGYTF. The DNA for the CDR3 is TGTGCCAGCAGCTTGGACCCCCGGGACAGGAATGGCTACACCTTC.

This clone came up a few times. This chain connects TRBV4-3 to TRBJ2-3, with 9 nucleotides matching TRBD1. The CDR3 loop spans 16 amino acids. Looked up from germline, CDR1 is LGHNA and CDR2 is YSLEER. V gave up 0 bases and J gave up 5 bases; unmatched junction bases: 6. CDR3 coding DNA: TGCGCCAGCAGCCAAGATGACAGGGGGGTTGGAGATACGCAGTATTTT. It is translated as CASSQDDRGVGDTQYF.

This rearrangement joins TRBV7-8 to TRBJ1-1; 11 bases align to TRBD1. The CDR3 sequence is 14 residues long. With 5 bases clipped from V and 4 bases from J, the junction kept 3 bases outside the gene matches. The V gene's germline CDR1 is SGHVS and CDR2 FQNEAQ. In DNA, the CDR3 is TGTGCCAGCAGCCGGACAGGGGGCGGCACTGAAGCTTTCTTT. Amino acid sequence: CASSRTGGGTEAFF.

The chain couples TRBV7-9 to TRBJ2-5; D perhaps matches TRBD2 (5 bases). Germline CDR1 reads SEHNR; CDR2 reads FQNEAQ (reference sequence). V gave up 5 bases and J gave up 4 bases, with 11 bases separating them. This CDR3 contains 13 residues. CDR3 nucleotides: TGTGCCAGCAGCCCTACTAGAGGAGAGACCCAGTACTTC. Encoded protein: CASSPTRGETQYF.

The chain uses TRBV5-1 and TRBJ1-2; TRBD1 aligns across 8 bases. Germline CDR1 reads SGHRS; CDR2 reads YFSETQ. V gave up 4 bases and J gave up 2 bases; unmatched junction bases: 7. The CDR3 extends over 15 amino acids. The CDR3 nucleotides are TGCGCCAGCAGCCTGACAGGGGATTGGAACTATGGCTACACCTTC. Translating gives CASSLTGDWNYGYTF.

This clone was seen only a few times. CDR3: CASSLDGGSEKLFF. As DNA, the CDR3 is TGTGCCAGCAGCCTGGACGGCGGGTCGGAGAAACTGTTTTTT. V and J are TRBV5-4 and TRBJ1-4; D is undetermined. CDR1 and CDR2 from the germline V gene are SGHNT and YYREEE (reference sequence). The CDR3 loop spans 14 amino acids. V lost 4 bases and J lost 11, with 18 bases in between.

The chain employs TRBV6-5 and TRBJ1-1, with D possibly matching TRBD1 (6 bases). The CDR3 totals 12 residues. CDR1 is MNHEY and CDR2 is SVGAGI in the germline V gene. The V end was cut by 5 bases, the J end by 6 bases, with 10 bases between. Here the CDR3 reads CASSQGGAEAFF. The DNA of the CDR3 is TGTGCCAGCAGTCAAGGGGGGGCTGAAGCTTTCTTT.

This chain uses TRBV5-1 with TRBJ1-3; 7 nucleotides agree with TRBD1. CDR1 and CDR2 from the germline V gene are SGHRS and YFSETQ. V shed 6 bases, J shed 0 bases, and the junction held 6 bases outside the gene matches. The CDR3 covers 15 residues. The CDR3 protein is CASTQDRHSGNTIYF. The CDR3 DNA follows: TGCGCCAGCACCCAGGACAGGCACTCTGGAAACACCATATATTTT.

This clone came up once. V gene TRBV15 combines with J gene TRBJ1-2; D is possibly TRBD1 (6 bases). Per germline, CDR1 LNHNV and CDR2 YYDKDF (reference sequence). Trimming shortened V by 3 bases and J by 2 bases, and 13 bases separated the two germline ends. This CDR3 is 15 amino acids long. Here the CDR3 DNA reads TGTGCCACCAGCAGCCCGGATACAGGGAACTATGGCTACACCTTC. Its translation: CATSSPDTGNYGYTF.

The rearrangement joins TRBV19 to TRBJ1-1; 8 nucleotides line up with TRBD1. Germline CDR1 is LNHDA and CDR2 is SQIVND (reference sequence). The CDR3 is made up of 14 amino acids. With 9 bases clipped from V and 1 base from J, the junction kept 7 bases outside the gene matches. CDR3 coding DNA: TGTGCCAGCGGGGACAGGAGGAAGAACACTGAAGCTTTCTTT. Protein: CASGDRRKNTEAFF. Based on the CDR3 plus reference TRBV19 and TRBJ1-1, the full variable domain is DGGITQSPKYLFRKEGQNVTLSCEQNLNHDAMYWYRQDPGQGLRLIYYSQIVNDFQKGDIAEGYSVSREKKESFPLTVTSAQKNPTAFYLCASGDRRKNTEAFFGQGTRLTVV.